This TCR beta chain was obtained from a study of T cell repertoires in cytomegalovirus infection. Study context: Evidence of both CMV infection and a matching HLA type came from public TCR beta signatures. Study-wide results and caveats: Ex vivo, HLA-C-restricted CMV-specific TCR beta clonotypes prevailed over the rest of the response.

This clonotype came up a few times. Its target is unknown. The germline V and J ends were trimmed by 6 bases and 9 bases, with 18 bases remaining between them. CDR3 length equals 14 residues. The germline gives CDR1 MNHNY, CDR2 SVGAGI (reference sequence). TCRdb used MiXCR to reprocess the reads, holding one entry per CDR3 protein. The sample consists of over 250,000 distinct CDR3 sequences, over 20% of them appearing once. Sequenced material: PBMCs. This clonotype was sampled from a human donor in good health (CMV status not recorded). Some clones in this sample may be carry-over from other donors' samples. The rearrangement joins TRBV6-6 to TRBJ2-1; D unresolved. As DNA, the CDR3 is TGTGCCAGCAGACAAGGTGGGCTAGAGATTGAGCAGTTCTTC. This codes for CASRQGGLEIEQFF.